A single sample gave rise to the 9 T cell receptor beta chains below, sequenced in a study of T cell responses to AZD1222 COVID-19 vaccine (dated by TCRdb to about 2021). The library was prepared using the immunoSEQ multiplex PCR assay. TCRdb took this table from immuneACCESS and kept in-frame rearrangements with V and J called. Such tables lack part of the clones; where checked against another copy, unresolved V genes explain under half of the gap, and the rest is unexplained. The sample table contains around 190,000 clones; only one count was recorded for 94% of them. About 1.5% of the sample is held by the ten biggest clonotypes. Explained via the paper, the time point label denotes: about 28 days (+/-7) after the second vaccine dose. The specimen was peripheral blood, collected 28 days after the second AZD1222 dose. Receptor source: an adult who received the AZD1222 COVID-19 vaccine.

The gene calls are TRBV6-1 and TRBJ1-6, with D possibly being TRBD1 (6 bases). Looked up from germline, CDR1 is MNHNS and CDR2 is SASEGT. V was pared by 2 bases and J by 9 bases, with 17 bases between. The CDR3 totals 16 residues. The CDR3 sequence is CASSESRGLWSSPLHF. The DNA for the CDR3 is TGTGCCAGCAGTGAAAGCAGGGGTCTTTGGAGTTCACCCCTCCACTTT.

V is TRBV12-3 or TRBV12-4 and J is TRBJ1-4; no clear D gene. This CDR3 spans 11 amino acids. The V gene lost 5 bases and the J gene lost 4 bases, with 2 bases spanning the gap. CDR3 in DNA: TGTGCCAGCAGTAATAATGAAAAACTGTTTTTT. This translates into CASSNNEKLFF.

This sequence joins TRBV11-2 and TRBJ2-3; D not resolved. The CDR3 extends over 14 amino acids. Looked up from germline, CDR1 is SGHAT and CDR2 is FQNNGV. V was cut by 1 base and J by 2 bases, with 7 bases left in between. This chain's CDR3 is CASSLGMFTDTQYF. In nucleotides, the CDR3 is TGTGCCAGCAGCTTAGGCATGTTCACAGATACGCAGTATTTT.

This chain connects TRBV25-1 to TRBJ2-1, with 9 bases matching TRBD2. CDR1 and CDR2 (germline): MGHDK, SYGVNS. V trimming: 8 bases; J trimming: 4 bases; junction bases outside the gene matches: 9. The CDR3 loop spans 15 amino acids. The DNA for the CDR3 is TGTGCCAGCGGACGACTAGCGGAAGGATACAATGAGCAGTTCTTC. The encoded protein is CASGRLAEGYNEQFF.

The CDR3 reads CASSERQMNTEAFF. Here the CDR3 DNA reads TGTGCCAGCAGTGAACGGCAGATGAACACTGAAGCTTTCTTT. The rearrangement joins TRBV2 to TRBJ1-1; the D is unclear. CDR1 and CDR2 (germline): SNHLY, FYNNEI. V lost 2 bases and J lost 0, with 7 bases in between. The CDR3 is made up of 14 amino acids.

The rearrangement uses TRBV7-2 and TRBJ1-2; 7 bases agree with TRBD1. This CDR3 region has 14 residues. V gave up 1 base and J gave up 6 bases; unmatched junction bases: 5. From germline, CDR1 is SGHTA and CDR2 FQGNSA. For the CDR3, the DNA is TGTGCCAGCAGCTTAGGCCCGGGACAGCATGGCTACACCTTC. Translation gives CASSLGPGQHGYTF. The whole variable domain, remainder taken from reference TRBV7-2 and TRBJ1-2, is GAGVSQSPSNKVTEKGKDVELRCDPISGHTALYWYRQSLGQGLEFLIYFQGNSAPDKSGLPSDRFSAERTGGSVSTLTIQRTQQEDSAVYLCASSLGPGQHGYTFGSGTRLTVV.

This clone was counted a single time. The chain recombines TRBV11-2 with TRBJ2-1; no definite D call. Germline V gene sequence: CDR1 SGHAT, CDR2 FQNNGV. The CDR3 runs 15 residues. Deletions cut 1 base from V and 3 bases from J, with 10 bases between. CDR3 residues: CASSLAQTDYNEQFF. The CDR3 region has the DNA TGTGCCAGCAGCTTAGCCCAGACTGACTACAATGAGCAGTTCTTC. The full variable domain, its missing parts supplied by reference TRBV11-2 and TRBJ2-1, is EAGVAQSPRYKIIEKRQSVAFWCNPISGHATLYWYQQILGQGPKLLIQFQNNGVVDDSQLPKDRFSAERLKGVDSTLKIQPAKLEDSAVYLCASSLAQTDYNEQFFGPGTRLTVL.

The chain joins TRBV19 to TRBJ1-6, with D possibly matching TRBD1 (6 bases). This CDR3 has 14 residues. Germline CDR1 and CDR2: LNHDA and SQIVND (reference sequence). The ends were cut back, 8 bases at V and 8 bases at J, with 16 bases in the middle. The CDR3 loop reads CASGFRGNDSPLHF. The CDR3 nucleotides are TGTGCCAGTGGTTTTAGGGGGAATGATTCACCCCTCCACTTT.

The J gene is TRBJ1-1, the V gene TRBV10-1; D remains unclear. V lost 2 bases to trimming and J lost 4 bases, with 5 bases between them. This CDR3 contains 12 residues. Germline V gives CDR1 WNHNN, CDR2 SYGVQD (reference sequence). The CDR3 DNA is TGCGCCAGCAGTGAGGGGTCCACTGAAGCTTTCTTT. It encodes CASSEGSTEAFF.